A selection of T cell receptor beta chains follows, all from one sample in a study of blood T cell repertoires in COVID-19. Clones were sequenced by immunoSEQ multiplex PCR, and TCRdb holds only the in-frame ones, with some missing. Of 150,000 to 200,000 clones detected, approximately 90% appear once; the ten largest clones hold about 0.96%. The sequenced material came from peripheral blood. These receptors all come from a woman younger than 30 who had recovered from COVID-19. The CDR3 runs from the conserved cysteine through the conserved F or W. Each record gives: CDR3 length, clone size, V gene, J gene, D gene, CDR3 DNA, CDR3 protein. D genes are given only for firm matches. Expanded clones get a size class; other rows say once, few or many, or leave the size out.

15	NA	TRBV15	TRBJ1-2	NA	TGTGCCACCAGCAGGACCCTGGGGGGGGCGGGAGGCTACACCTTC	CATSRTLGGAGGYTF
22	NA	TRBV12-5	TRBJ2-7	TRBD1	TGTGCTAGTGGTTTGGTGGTGGACCCCACGATCCAAGGACAGGGGGGTGCCTACGAGCAGTACTTC	CASGLVVDPTIQGQGGAYEQYF
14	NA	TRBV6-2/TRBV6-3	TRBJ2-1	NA	TGTGCCAGCAGTTTCGGGACAAGCTACAATGAGCAGTTCTTC	CASSFGTSYNEQFF
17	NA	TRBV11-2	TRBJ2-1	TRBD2	TGTGCCAGCAGCTCCCCCCGGCGGGGGAGCTCCTACAATGAGCAGTTCTTC	CASSSPRRGSSYNEQFF
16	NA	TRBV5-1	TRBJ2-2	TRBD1	TGCGCCAGCAGCTTGCGAGCAGGGGGTAACACCGGGGAGCTGTTTTTT	CASSLRAGGNTGELFF
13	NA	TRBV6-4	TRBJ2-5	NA	TGTGCCAGCAGAGAGCTAGAGGAAGAGACCCAGTACTTC	CASRELEEETQYF
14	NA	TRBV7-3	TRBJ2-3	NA	TGTGCCAGCAGTGTAGGGGGTAGCACAGATACGCAGTATTTT	CASSVGGSTDTQYF
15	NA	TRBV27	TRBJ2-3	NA	TGTGCCAGCACCTCTGGAACTAGCAGTTTAGATACGCAGTATTTT	CASTSGTSSLDTQYF
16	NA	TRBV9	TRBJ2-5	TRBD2	TGTGCCAGCAGCGCGAGACTAGCGGGGACCCAAGAGACCCAGTACTTC	CASSARLAGTQETQYF
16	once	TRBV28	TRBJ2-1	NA	TGTGCCAGCAGTTTAGTCTCGGGTTTGTCCTACAATGAGCAGTTCTTC	CASSLVSGLSYNEQFF
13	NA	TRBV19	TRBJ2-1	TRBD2	TGTGCCAGTGGACTAGTCCCCTACAATGAGCAGTTCTTC	CASGLVPYNEQFF
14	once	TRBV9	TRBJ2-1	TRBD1	TGTGCCAGCAGCGTACAGGGGGCTACAAATGAGCAGTTCTTC	CASSVQGATNEQFF
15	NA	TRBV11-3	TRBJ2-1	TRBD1	TGTGCCAGCAGCTTAGCTGGTCAGGGGGTTTTTGAGCAGTTCTTC	CASSLAGQGVFEQFF
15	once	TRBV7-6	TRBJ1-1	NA	TGTGCCAGCAGCCTACTCGCGGGGGAGGACACTGAAGCTTTCTTT	CASSLLAGEDTEAFF
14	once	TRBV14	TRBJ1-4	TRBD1	TGTGCCAGCAGCCAGACAGGGGGCGCGGAAAAACTGTTTTTT	CASSQTGGAEKLFF
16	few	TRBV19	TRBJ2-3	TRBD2	TGTGCCAGTAGTAGAGGGACTAGCAGAGACACAGATACGCAGTATTTT	CASSRGTSRDTDTQYF
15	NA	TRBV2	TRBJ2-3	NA	TGTGCCAGCAGACCCCAGGGGGGTAGCACAGATACGCAGTATTTT	CASRPQGGSTDTQYF